One sample yielded the 32 T cell receptor beta chains listed below, sequenced in a study of blood T cell repertoires in COVID-19. TCRdb's copy holds only in-frame clones and misses some; the assay was immunoSEQ multiplex PCR. The sample gives fewer than 350,000 clones, approximately 91% of which show up once; 1.5% to 2% is in the top ten. Sequencing was carried out using PBMCs or T cells enriched from blood (not recorded which). Receptors were obtained from a woman aged 40 to 55 who had recovered from COVID-19.

The gene calls are TRBV10-2 and TRBJ1-4; D is possibly TRBD1 (6 bases). The CDR3 runs 14 residues. Germline values: CDR1 WSHSY, CDR2 SAAADI. V was shortened by 4 bases and J by 3 bases, with 9 bases between the two germline ends. CDR3 DNA sequence: TGCGCCAGCAGTGGCAGGGGTTCTAATGAAAAACTGTTTTTT. This encodes CASSGRGSNEKLFF.

The CDR3 protein is CASSIEVGARDTQYF. CDR3 DNA sequence: TGTGCCAGTAGTATAGAGGTCGGAGCAAGGGATACGCAGTATTTT. V is TRBV19 and J is TRBJ2-3; D is unresolved. CDR1 is LNHDA, CDR2 SQIVND, per germline (reference sequence). CDR3 length: 15 residues. Trimming stripped 0 bases from V and 6 bases from J, with 13 bases between. Drawing the rest from reference TRBV19 and TRBJ2-3, the complete variable domain is DGGITQSPKYLFRKEGQNVTLSCEQNLNHDAMYWYRQDPGQGLRLIYYSQIVNDFQKGDIAEGYSVSREKKESFPLTVTSAQKNPTAFYLCASSIEVGARDTQYFGPGTRLTVL.

CDR3 in amino acids: CASSPQGNGYTF. The CDR3 nucleotides read TGTGCCAGCTCACCACAGGGGAATGGCTACACCTTC. This chain joins TRBV18 and TRBJ1-2; D possibly corresponds to TRBD1 (5 bases). The V and J ends lost 1 base and 6 bases respectively, with 6 bases between them. This CDR3 has 12 amino acids. CDR1 and CDR2 (germline): KGHSH, LQKENI.

The chain employs TRBV19 and TRBJ2-1; maybe TRBD2 (6 bases). Germline CDR1 and CDR2: LNHDA and SQIVND (reference sequence). V lost 6 bases and J 2 bases, leaving 17 bases between the germline ends. CDR3 size: 16 residues. Here the CDR3 DNA reads TGTGCCAGTAGCCCCCGCTCCGGGGGACCCTACAATGAGCAGTTCTTC. It encodes CASSPRSGGPYNEQFF.

The V call is TRBV5-1, the J call TRBJ2-2, with TRBD2 as a possible D gene (5 bases). Trimming cost V 0 bases and J 0 bases, with 9 bases left between them. The germline V gene encodes CDR1 SGHRS and CDR2 YFSETQ. This CDR3 has 16 residues. DNA of the CDR3: TGCGCCAGCAGCTTGGAAAGCGGTGCGAACACCGGGGAGCTGTTTTTT. It translates to CASSLESGANTGELFF.

The chain recombines TRBV6-6 with TRBJ1-2, with D uncertain. Germline CDR1 MNHNY, CDR2 SVGAGI (reference sequence). The V and J ends lost 8 bases and 4 bases respectively, with 11 bases between them. CDR3 length equals 12 residues. This CDR3 reads CASSDTTYGYTF. The CDR3 bases are TGTGCCAGCTCCGACACAACCTATGGCTACACCTTC.

The chain links TRBV7-2 to TRBJ1-1; 7 bases are shared with TRBD1. J gave up 5 bases and V 4 bases, and 13 bases lay outside the gene matches. The length of the CDR3 is 16 residues. Germline V gives CDR1 SGHTA, CDR2 FQGNSA. CDR3 nucleotide sequence: TGTGCCAGCAGCTCAGGGGGGACACCGGAGGGAACTGAAGCTTTCTTT. Residues: CASSSGGTPEGTEAFF. The entire variable domain, with the rest obtained from reference TRBV7-2 and TRBJ1-1, is as follows: GAGVSQSPSNKVTEKGKDVELRCDPISGHTALYWYRQSLGQGLEFLIYFQGNSAPDKSGLPSDRFSAERTGGSVSTLTIQRTQQEDSAVYLCASSSGGTPEGTEAFFGQGTRLTVV.

The chain carries TRBV9 and TRBJ1-1; D perhaps matches TRBD1 (5 bases). V was trimmed by 0 bases and J by 8 bases, leaving 14 bases between them. This CDR3 is built from 14 residues. Germline values: CDR1 SGDLS, CDR2 YYNGEE. This chain's CDR3 is CASSVGEAGKEAFF. The CDR3 DNA reads as TGTGCCAGCAGCGTAGGGGAGGCAGGGAAGGAAGCTTTCTTT.

The chain joins TRBV27 to TRBJ1-6, with D possibly being TRBD1 (6 bases). V was cut by 2 bases and J by 3 bases, with 11 bases left in between. The CDR3 extends over 16 amino acids. Germline V gives CDR1 MNHEY, CDR2 SMNVEV (reference sequence). The CDR3 loop is CASSLRGGIYNSPLHF. The CDR3 region has the DNA TGTGCCAGCAGTTTAAGGGGGGGGATCTATAATTCACCCCTCCACTTT.

CDR3 nucleotide sequence: TGTGCCTGGAGTTACGGGGGGCTTTCTGAAGCTTTCTTT. It encodes CAWSYGGLSEAFF. The rearrangement links TRBV30 to TRBJ1-1, with D possibly TRBD1 on 6 matching bases. The CDR3 contains 13 residues. Germline lookup yields CDR1 GTSNPN and CDR2 SVGIG (reference sequence). The V end was cut by 2 bases, the J end by 6 bases, with 13 bases between.

This clone was seen just once. The V gene is TRBV5-1, the J gene TRBJ2-2; 16 bases are shared with TRBD2. Germline V CDR1 and CDR2: SGHRS, YFSETQ. CDR3 size: 18 residues. V lost 5 bases to trimming and J lost 5 bases; unmatched junction nucleotides: 9. For the CDR3, the DNA is TGCGCCAGCAGGCTGGGACTAGCGGGGGGGCGTGAGACCGGGGAGCTGTTTTTT. This codes for CASRLGLAGGRETGELFF.

The chain links TRBV30 to TRBJ2-3; TRBD2 is a possible D gene (5 bases). Between the trimmed V and J ends, which lost 3 bases and 14 bases, there was a span of 18 bases. The CDR3 has 12 amino acids. Germline values: CDR1 GTSNPN, CDR2 SVGIG (reference sequence). This CDR3 is CAWRDSLDYPYF. In DNA, the CDR3 is TGTGCCTGGAGGGATTCCCTAGACTACCCGTATTTT.

The rearrangement joins TRBV10-3 to TRBJ2-3, with D tentatively TRBD1 (5 bases). V was clipped by 4 bases and J by 0 bases, with 11 bases between them. This CDR3 is built from 15 residues. Germline-derived CDR1 and CDR2 are ENHRY and SYGVKD. The CDR3 reads CAISGQTESTDTQYF. DNA of the CDR3: TGTGCCATCAGTGGGCAGACAGAAAGCACAGATACGCAGTATTTT.

The chain is built from TRBV14 and TRBJ2-1, with D possibly matching TRBD2 (5 bases). With 4 bases removed from V and 0 bases from J, the gap between germline ends came to 10 bases. Germline CDR1 and CDR2: SGHDN and FVKESK. There are 15 residues in the CDR3. The CDR3 spells CASSPGGSSYNEQFF. CDR3 DNA: TGTGCCAGCAGCCCAGGAGGAAGCTCCTACAATGAGCAGTTCTTC. The full variable domain, rest sourced from reference TRBV14 and TRBJ2-1, is EAGVTQFPSHSVIEKGQTVTLRCDPISGHDNLYWYRRVMGKEIKFLLHFVKESKQDESGMPNNRFLAERTGGTYSTLKVQPAELEDSGVYFCASSPGGSSYNEQFFGPGTRLTVL.

The chain joins TRBV19 to TRBJ2-3; the D gene is possibly TRBD1 (5 bases). The CDR3 is 14 residues long. Germline V CDR1 and CDR2: LNHDA, SQIVND (reference sequence). Trimming took off 4 bases at V and 3 bases at J, with 11 bases between the two ends. CDR3 bases: TGTGCCAGTAGTAAGGACAAATTAACAGATACGCAGTATTTT. Translation: CASSKDKLTDTQYF.

This clone was found a few times. The chain links TRBV9 to TRBJ1-3; D perhaps matches TRBD1 (6 bases). CDR3 size: 17 residues. The V gene lost 4 bases and the J gene lost 0 bases, with 17 bases spanning the gap. Germline CDR1 SGDLS, CDR2 YYNGEE. The CDR3, as DNA: TGTGCCAGCAGCTCTCACGGGACACTTGGCTCTGGAAACACCATATATTTT. Its protein is CASSSHGTLGSGNTIYF.

The V gene is TRBV2, the J gene TRBJ1-3, with a possible D match to TRBD1 (6 bases). CDR1 and CDR2 (germline): SNHLY, FYNNEI. Trimming removed 3 bases at V and 6 bases at J, with 15 bases between. The CDR3 is 15 residues long. The CDR3 DNA follows: TGTGCCAGCAGTGATTTAGCAGGGGCGGAAAACACCATATATTTT. As protein: CASSDLAGAENTIYF.

The CDR3 DNA reads as TGTGCCAGCAGTCGGGACAGCGAAAGCGAGCAGTACTTC. It encodes CASSRDSESEQYF. The chain is built from TRBV27 and TRBJ2-7; TRBD1 matches at 7 bases. V was pared by 5 bases and J by 6 bases, with 7 bases of the junction left unmatched. The germline V gene has CDR1 MNHEY and CDR2 SMNVEV (reference sequence). The CDR3 totals 13 residues.

The chain is built from TRBV6-5 and TRBJ2-2; 9 bases map to TRBD1. The CDR3 covers 15 residues. Germline lookup yields CDR1 MNHEY and CDR2 SVGAGI. The CDR3 loop reads CSSSPDRGNTGELFF. The CDR3 DNA reads TGTTCCTCGTCCCCGGACAGGGGGAACACCGGGGAGCTGTTTTTT.

The chain combines TRBV19 with TRBJ2-7; TRBD2 might be the D (7 bases). This CDR3 region has 14 residues. CDR1 LNHDA and CDR2 SQIVND come from the germline V gene (reference sequence). V was cut by 0 bases and J by 5 bases, with 11 bases left in between. Here the CDR3 reads CASSIDRGAHEQYF. CDR3 DNA sequence: TGTGCCAGTAGTATAGATCGGGGGGCCCACGAGCAGTACTTC.

This sequence joins TRBV5-4 and TRBJ1-2; D ambiguous. This CDR3 has 13 amino acids. Germline-derived CDR1 and CDR2 are SGHNT and YYREEE (reference sequence). Trimming left V 5 bases short and J 2 bases short, with 10 bases between. DNA of the CDR3: TGTGCCAGCAGTTTTGACAAAAACTATGGCTACACCTTC. This encodes CASSFDKNYGYTF.

The J gene is TRBJ2-3, the V gene TRBV12-5; 14 nucleotides agree with TRBD2. Germline V gives CDR1 LGHNT, CDR2 FRNRAP. V dropped 6 bases and J dropped 6; count of bases not matched to a gene: 2. The CDR3 loop spans 14 amino acids. Written as DNA, the CDR3 is TGTGCTAGTGGGACTAGCGGGGGGGTTGATACGCAGTATTTT. This encodes CASGTSGGVDTQYF. The full variable domain, its missing parts supplied by reference TRBV12-5 and TRBJ2-3, is DARVTQTPRHKVTEMGQEVTMRCQPILGHNTVFWYRQTMMQGLELLAYFRNRAPLDDSGMPKDRFSAEMPDATLATLKIQPSEPRDSAVYFCASGTSGGVDTQYFGPGTRLTVL.

This sequence joins TRBV7-4 and TRBJ1-6; no clear D gene. Germline CDR1 and CDR2: SGHVT and SQSDAQ. The CDR3 runs to 17 residues. Trimming left V 2 bases short and J 3 bases short, with 14 bases between. This CDR3 is CASSLWGGAFYNSPLHF. For the CDR3, the DNA is TGTGCCAGCAGCTTATGGGGAGGAGCATTCTATAATTCACCCCTCCACTTT.

V and J are TRBV28 and TRBJ2-4, with TRBD2 identical over 7 bases. Looked up from germline, CDR1 is MDHEN and CDR2 is SYDVKM. This CDR3 region has 15 residues. After removal of 4 bases from V and 9 bases from J, the junction contained 12 bases not matched to a gene. This chain's CDR3 is CASSSPQAGDGIQYF. The CDR3 DNA reads TGTGCCAGCAGTTCCCCCCAGGCGGGAGATGGCATTCAGTACTTC. The variable domain in full, completed from reference TRBV28 and TRBJ2-4, reads DVKVTQSSRYLVKRTGEKVFLECVQDMDHENMFWYRQDPGLGLRLIYFSYDVKMKEKGDIPEGYSVSREKKERFSLILESASTNQTSMYLCASSSPQAGDGIQYFGAGTRLSVL.

The CDR3 DNA reads TGTGCCAGCAGCCTAAACACCGGGACAGATAACTATGGCTACACCTTC. It translates to CASSLNTGTDNYGYTF. This chain links TRBV4-2 with TRBJ1-2; 7 nucleotides agree with TRBD1. The germline CDR1 and CDR2 sequences are LGHNA and YNFKEQ. The junction had 9 bases not matched to a gene; V was cut back by 4 bases and J by 1 base. This CDR3 region has 16 residues.

This clone is a singleton in its sample. The chain links TRBV25-1 to TRBJ2-6; perhaps TRBD1 as D (6 bases). The CDR3 contains 16 residues. Germline-derived CDR1 and CDR2 are MGHDK and SYGVNS. Trimming stripped 1 base from V and 4 bases from J, with 11 bases between. Here the CDR3 DNA reads TGTGCCAGCAGTGAATCAGGGGCTTACGGGGCCAACGTCCTGACTTTC. Its protein product is CASSESGAYGANVLTF.

This rearrangement joins TRBV18 to TRBJ1-6, with D perhaps TRBD1 (5 bases). From germline, CDR1 is KGHSH and CDR2 LQKENI. Between the trimmed V and J ends, which lost 3 bases and 8 bases, there was a span of 14 bases. The CDR3 covers 15 residues. DNA for the CDR3: TGTGCCAGCTCACCCGGCGGGGGGTTGGATTCACCCCTCCACTTT. Protein product: CASSPGGGLDSPLHF.

This chain joins TRBV6-4 and TRBJ2-1; maybe TRBD1 (5 bases). Trimming stripped 0 bases from V and 10 bases from J, with 10 bases between. Per the germline V gene, CDR1 is MRHNA and CDR2 is SNTAGT. The CDR3 consists of 13 residues. For the CDR3, the DNA is TGTGCCAGCAGTGACTCAGGGGCCGCGGAGCAGTTCTTC. Translating it yields CASSDSGAAEQFF.

The CDR3 sequence is CAWSVLVFSGYTF. CDR3 DNA sequence: TGTGCCTGGAGTGTACTCGTCTTCTCTGGCTACACCTTC. The chain has TRBV30 and TRBJ1-2; D is ambiguous. Germline V lookup: CDR1 GTSNPN, CDR2 SVGIG (reference sequence). The germline V and J ends were trimmed by 0 bases and 7 bases, with 12 bases remaining between them. CDR3 length: 13 amino acids.

The gene calls are TRBV10-3 and TRBJ2-2; 7 bases fit TRBD2. The CDR3 loop spans 16 amino acids. The V and J ends lost 6 bases and 2 bases, in that order; junction bases with no gene match: 9. CDR1 is ENHRY, CDR2 SYGVKD, per germline. Here the CDR3 reads CAISAVASGNTGELFF. The CDR3 DNA sequence: TGTGCCATCAGCGCGGTGGCTAGCGGTAACACCGGGGAGCTGTTTTTT.

The chain recombines TRBV2 with TRBJ1-5; no clear D. This CDR3 comprises 13 residues. Germline V lookup: CDR1 SNHLY, CDR2 FYNNEI. V was clipped by 10 bases and J by 2 bases, with 12 bases between them. The chain's CDR3 is CATTRSGNQPQHF. The CDR3 DNA reads TGTGCCACCACCCGGTCGGGCAATCAGCCCCAGCATTTT.

Concerning this clone: One junction end disagrees with the germline gene, perhaps due to a read error. J is TRBJ2-1 and V is TRBV7-6; TRBD1 matches 10 bases. Germline assignment: CDR1 SGHVS and CDR2 FNYEAQ. The CDR3 has 14 amino acids. The CDR3 nucleotides read TGTGCCAGCAGCGGACGACAGGGGGCGAATGGGCAGTTCTTC. It translates to CASSGRQGANGQFF.